This entry describes one T cell receptor (beta chain). Among Cohort 3 donors, those recovered had two negative PCRs, clearance, or symptom resolution. The record originates from a study of blood T cell repertoires in COVID-19. Study-wide background: PBMCs, B-cell-depleted T cells, or T cells were the source of the cDNA or gDNA that made up the material.

The assay was immunoSEQ multiplex PCR, and TCRdb's table has in-frame clones only and misses some. This table holds about 410,000 clones, about 90% found once. CDR3 length: 15 amino acids. Germline lookup yields CDR1 SNHLY and CDR2 FYNNEI. Trimming removed 4 bases at V and 3 bases at J, with 15 bases between. The chain carries TRBV2 and TRBJ1-2; D is possibly TRBD1 (6 bases). Source material: PBMCs or T cells enriched from blood (not recorded which). This TCR derives from a man aged 18 to 35 who had recovered from COVID-19. CDR3 in DNA: TGTGCCAGCAGTGTGGCAGGGGCGTCGGACTATGGCTACACCTTC. Translation: CASSVAGASDYGYTF.